This T cell receptor beta chain emerged from a study of spatial heterogeneity in lung cancer. For the study at large: More beta-chain than alpha-chain sequences were consistently detected.

Specified time point: sample taken at primary tumor resection. The donors were approximately 65 patients with non-small cell lung cancer that was early-stage and untreated. Material for sequencing was whole RNA from tumor, nontumor lung or frozen PBMC, left unsorted. Broader study findings: In tumors, expanded intratumoral alpha and beta TCR counts tracked mutation counts.

Trimming removed 5 bases from V and 10 bases from J; junction bases left unmatched: 9. The CDR3 is 13 residues long. Germline CDR1 is LGHNA and CDR2 is YSLEER. This clonotype has ten or more counts. Its antigen is as yet unknown. Individual TCR cDNA molecules each bore their own unique molecular identifier. TCRdb called the 5' RACE reads again in MiXCR, with one record for every CDR3 protein. Here the sample spans about 13,000 distinct CDR3 sequences, 6% to 8.5% being singletons. This clonotype was obtained from a female donor with early-stage non-small cell lung cancer. V and J are TRBV4-3 and TRBJ2-7; 9 bases are a match to TRBD1. Sequenced here: lung tumor tissue, sampled at surgery. CDR3 DNA: TGCGCCAGCAGCTTATACGACAGGGGGGTCCAGTACTTC. Translation: CASSLYDRGVQYF.